A selection of T cell receptor beta chains follows, all from one sample in a study of cytomegalovirus exposure and HLA in healthy donors. Assay: immunoSEQ multiplex PCR; the TCRdb copy retains only in-frame clones and omits some. The sample includes tens of thousands of clones, about four fifths of them seen just once. The sample taken for sequencing was PBMCs. The receptor set was obtained from a man aged 18 to 29 in good health and CMV-seronegative. The CDR3 runs from the conserved cysteine through the conserved F or W. D genes are given only for firm matches. Size values are once, few and many counts, or a class for expanded clones, and some rows have none.

- TRBJ1-2 - TRBV2 TGTGCCAGCCTGGGGCGTAGCTATGGCTACACCTTC CASLGRSYGYTF
- TRBJ1-1 - TRBV4-3 TGCGCCAGCAGCCGGGTGGTGGGGGGGCCTGAAGCTTTCTTT CASSRVVGGPEAFF
- TRBJ2-7 - TRBV7-9 TGTGCCAGCAGCTTAGTAGCGAACTACGAGCAGTACTTC CASSLVANYEQYF
- TRBJ1-5 - TRBV7-9 TGTGCCAGCACCGGACTTAGCAATCAGCCCCAGCATTTT CASTGLSNQPQHF
- TRBJ1-2 - TRBV6-5 TGTGCCAGCAGTTACTCGACAGGTCCCTATGGCTACACCTTC CASSYSTGPYGYTF
- TRBJ2-5 once TRBV21-1 TGTGCCAGCAGCATCCGGGTCTCATTATCCACCGAGGTAGAGACCCAGTACTTC CASSIRVSLSTEVETQYF
TRBD2 TRBJ2-1 once TRBV2 TGTGCCAGCAGTGAACTAGCGGGAGGTAGGAATGAGCAGTTCTTC CASSELAGGRNEQFF
- TRBJ1-6 - TRBV30 TGTGCCTGGAACCAGGATTCACCCCTCCACTTT CAWNQDSPLHF
- TRBJ2-7 - TRBV5-5 TGTGCCAGCAGCTTGGAAGGAGGGGGCGCCTTTTACGAGCAGTACTTC CASSLEGGGAFYEQYF
TRBD1 TRBJ1-5 - TRBV19 TGTGCCAGTAGTCCAGGGGGGAGCAATCAGCCCCAGCATTTT CASSPGGSNQPQHF
TRBD2 TRBJ2-7 - TRBV7-3 TGTGCCAGCAGCTTAGTAGCGGGACCAACCTACGAGCAGTACTTC CASSLVAGPTYEQYF
TRBD1 TRBJ2-2 - TRBV6-4 TGTGCCAGCAGTGATGGGGACAGGGACACCGGGGAGCTGTTTTTT CASSDGDRDTGELFF
- TRBJ1-6 - TRBV6-1 TGTGCCTACAGGAGGGGAGCGGTCGGTGATTCACCCCTCCACTTT CAYRRGAVGDSPLHF
- TRBJ2-7 - TRBV30 TGTGCCTGGAGCGCCGGGACTCTCTCCTACGAGCAGTACTTC CAWSAGTLSYEQYF
TRBD2 TRBJ2-4 - TRBV30 TGTGCCTGGACAGGGAGCGGGAGAGAAGACATTCAGTACTTC CAWTGSGREDIQYF
- TRBJ1-1 - TRBV19 TGTGCCAGTAGTATCGGCAGGGAGGGAAGAACTGAAGCTTTCTTT CASSIGREGRTEAFF
- TRBJ2-7 - TRBV5-6 TGTGCCAGCAGCCGGGGAATGGCCCGCTATTCCTACGAGCAGTACTTC CASSRGMARYSYEQYF
- TRBJ1-5 - TRBV30 TGTGCCTGGACCCAGGGGTCCATTGGCAATCAGCCCCAGCATTTT CAWTQGSIGNQPQHF
- TRBJ2-2 - TRBV6-5 TGTGCCAGCAGTTACTCTCAGTCCCCCACCGGGGAGCTGTTTTTT CASSYSQSPTGELFF
TRBD1 TRBJ1-2 - TRBV18 TGTGCCAGCTCACCCCTTGGGACAGGGGAGGACTATGGCTACACCTTC CASSPLGTGEDYGYTF
TRBD2 TRBJ2-7 - TRBV7-9 TGTGCCAGCAGTCTAGCGGGAGGGCAATACGAGCAGTACTTC CASSLAGGQYEQYF
TRBD2 TRBJ2-5 - TRBV7-2 TGTGCCAGCAGCTTAAGTAGGACTAGCGGAGTGAATCCGCAAGAGACCCAGTACTTC CASSLSRTSGVNPQETQYF
TRBD1 TRBJ1-2 - TRBV28 TGTGCCAGCAGTCTAAACAGGGGTCGAGGCTACACCTTC CASSLNRGRGYTF
- TRBJ1-3 few TRBV28 TGTGCCAGCACAGGCTCTGGAAACACCATATATTTT CASTGSGNTIYF
TRBD2 TRBJ2-1 - TRBV11-2 TGTGCCAGCAGCCCTCAGGACGGGACTAGCGCCCGCAATGAGCAGTTCTTC CASSPQDGTSARNEQFF
- TRBJ2-3 - TRBV7-9 TGTGCCAGCCTACAGGGAGGGACAGATACGCAGTATTTT CASLQGGTDTQYF
TRBD2 TRBJ2-2 - TRBV9 TGTGCCAGCAGCGTAGCTAGCGGGAGAGGTACCGGGGAGCTGTTTTTT CASSVASGRGTGELFF
TRBD1 TRBJ2-1 - TRBV5-1 TGCGCCAGCAGCTTTCGCTGGGACAGGGATTACAATGAGCAGTTCTTC CASSFRWDRDYNEQFF
- TRBJ1-2 - TRBV25-1 TGTGCCAGCAGTCTTCCAGGGATCTATGGCTACACCTTC CASSLPGIYGYTF
- TRBJ2-7 - TRBV29-1 TGCAGCGTCCCAGGCAGGTGGGAGCAGTACTTC CSVPGRWEQYF
- TRBJ2-1 - TRBV7-2 TGTGCCAGCAGCTTTAAAGCTTCCCGGGAGAGGGGCAATGAGCAGTTCTTC CASSFKASRERGNEQFF
TRBD1 TRBJ2-1 - TRBV12-5 TGTGCTAGTGGTTTGGGACAGGGTTACAATGAGCAGTTCTTC CASGLGQGYNEQFF
TRBD1 TRBJ1-4 - TRBV18 TGTGCCAGCTCACGCCCGGGACAGGGTCTGGAAAAACTGTTTTTT CASSRPGQGLEKLFF
- TRBJ2-3 - TRBV14 TGTGCCAGCAGCCAAGATCGAGTAGCGGTAGGTCGAAATACGCAGTATTTT CASSQDRVAVGRNTQYF
- TRBJ1-1 - TRBV28 TGTGCCAGCAGAGTTAGTACTCAGGGGTTCGGAACTGAAGCTTTCTTT CASRVSTQGFGTEAFF
- TRBJ2-3 - TRBV7-9 TGTGCCAGCAGCTTAGCCCCGGGAGATACGCAGTATTTT CASSLAPGDTQYF
- TRBJ2-1 - TRBV29-1 TGCAGCGCCGGGACGGGGGGCCGCTCCTACAATGAGCAGTTCTTC CSAGTGGRSYNEQFF
TRBD1 TRBJ1-1 - TRBV6-5 TGTGCCAGCAGTTACTGGGAGAGCGGAACCCAGGGGGGAGCTTTCTTT CASSYWESGTQGGAFF
TRBD2 TRBJ2-1 once TRBV9 TGTGCCAGCAGCGTAGCTGGGACTAGCGGGAGGGGTGGCGATGAGCAGTTCTTC CASSVAGTSGRGGDEQFF
TRBD2 TRBJ2-5 - TRBV18 TGTGCCAGCTCACCCGGGACTAGCGGGGCGTCTAAGACCCAGTACTTC CASSPGTSGASKTQYF
- TRBJ2-4 - TRBV5-6 TGTGCCAGCAGCTTGGTTTCAGGGATGTTAGCCAAAAACATTCAGTACTTC CASSLVSGMLAKNIQYF
TRBD2 TRBJ2-4 once TRBV6-5 TGTGCCAGCAGTCGGGGGGAGAGGGGAAACATTCAGTACTTC CASSRGERGNIQYF
TRBD1 TRBJ1-1 - TRBV27 TGTGCCAGCAGGGTACGGACAGGGGCCCAGAACACTGAAGCTTTCTTT CASRVRTGAQNTEAFF
TRBD2 TRBJ2-3 once TRBV6-4 TGTGCCAGCAGTGACTCGGCTAGCGGTAGCACAGATACGCAGTATTTT CASSDSASGSTDTQYF
TRBD1 TRBJ1-1 - TRBV20-1 TGCAGAGGCGAGGGGGCGACTGAAGCTTTCTTT CRGEGATEAFF
TRBD1 TRBJ2-7 once TRBV9 TGTGCCAGCTCGGGGACAGGGGGTACCTACGAGCAGTACTTC CASSGTGGTYEQYF
- TRBJ1-2 - TRBV6-5 TGTGCCAGCAGTTACTCGGCGGGGAGCAGCTACACCTTC CASSYSAGSSYTF
TRBD1 TRBJ1-2 - TRBV30 TGTGCCTGGAGTCGTACCCCGACAGGGGTTGGGTACGGCTACACCTTC CAWSRTPTGVGYGYTF
TRBD1 TRBJ1-2 - TRBV28 TGTGCCAGCAGTTCCAGCGACAGGGGGCGCCGGCTTGGCTACACCTTC CASSSSDRGRRLGYTF
- TRBJ2-2 - TRBV6-5 TGTGCCAGCAGTTACCTTTCAGGGGTGACCGGGGAGCTGTTTTTT CASSYLSGVTGELFF
- TRBJ1-4 few TRBV6-1 TGTGCCAGCAGTCCCGGGACAATTCGGGAAAAACTGTTTTTT CASSPGTIREKLFF
- TRBJ1-1 - TRBV10-2 TGCGCCAGCGGCAGGACACTGAACACTGAAGCTTTCTTT CASGRTLNTEAFF
- TRBJ2-3 - TRBV9 TGTGCCAGCAGCGTAGATACGGGTCCCCCAGATACGCAGTATTTT CASSVDTGPPDTQYF
- TRBJ1-1 - TRBV28 TGTGCCAGCAGTTTTGCTCGGGGAGCTTTCTTT CASSFARGAFF
TRBD1 TRBJ1-6 - TRBV15 TGTGCCACCAGCAGGGTAGACAGGGATTCACCCCTCCACTTT CATSRVDRDSPLHF
- TRBJ2-7 - TRBV25-1 TGTGCCAGCAGTTCGTTAGGAGTCCCTGCCTACGAGCAGTACTTC CASSSLGVPAYEQYF
- TRBJ2-5 - TRBV7-7 TGTGCTAGCAGCTTAGTTGGCAGGGGCTCGGAGACCCAGTACTTC CASSLVGRGSETQYF
- TRBJ1-2 - TRBV27 TGTGCCAGCAGTTTCCAGGGGTGGGGATATGGCTACACCTTC CASSFQGWGYGYTF